This is a list of T cell receptor beta chains from one sample in a study of blood T cell repertoires in COVID-19. Some clones are missing from TCRdb's copy, which holds only in-frame ones; the method was immunoSEQ multiplex PCR. Seen here are some 150,000 clones, roughly four fifths observed once, and the top ten hold approximately 4.5%. The sequenced sample was peripheral blood. The receptors were sampled from a woman aged 80 or over with active or convalescent COVID-19. The conserved cysteine and the conserved F or W are not part of the CDR3 here. Fields, in order: V gene, CDR3 protein.

>TRBV30
AWSAGGGQPQH
>TRBV7-8
ASSLTGSEQY
>TRBV28
ASRPGGRSYEQY
>TRBV9
ASSLGSNNSPLH
>TRBV21-1
PATGKNHTEAF
>TRBV12-5
ASERYSGNTIY
>TRBV18
ASSPGQGYSPLH
>TRBV28
ASSLILTGREAF
>TRBV7-3
ASSEGAEETQY
>TRBV6-5
ASRTSGGAYNEQF
>TRBV7-9
ASSFPRQTSGNTIY
>TRBV27
ASSLRESQGQVSYNEQF
>TRBV19
ASTNTGGSEKLF
>TRBV19
ASSMLGDRHTGELF
>TRBV14
ASSQLGQGLGTEAF
>TRBV19
ASSMASGTEAF
>TRBV5-1
ASSLQAGTYEQY
>TRBV5-6
ASSFLGTGNTIY
>TRBV19
ASTSGAVPNEQY
>TRBV7-2
ASSSTIAGAPSYNEQF
>TRBV3-1/TRBV3-2
ASSQRGLDITDTQY
>TRBV15
ATSRRLTPNSPLH
>TRBV7-2
ASSSRQINYGYT
>TRBV5-1
ASSLSAGSVNEQF
>TRBV7-2
ASSTGQGIGYEQY
>TRBV5-1
ASAGRQGSSTDTQY
>TRBV12-3/TRBV12-4
ASSFTGELF
>TRBV7-3
ASSTDRVPLNEQF
>TRBV20-1
SAAGYNEQF
>TRBV28
ASSSAGENEKLF
>TRBV29-1
SVEDHEGTGNTIY
>TRBV7-2
ASSLIGHQGYNEQF
>TRBV6-5
ASSLLAGKTGELF
>TRBV19
ASSEGRTAASGYT